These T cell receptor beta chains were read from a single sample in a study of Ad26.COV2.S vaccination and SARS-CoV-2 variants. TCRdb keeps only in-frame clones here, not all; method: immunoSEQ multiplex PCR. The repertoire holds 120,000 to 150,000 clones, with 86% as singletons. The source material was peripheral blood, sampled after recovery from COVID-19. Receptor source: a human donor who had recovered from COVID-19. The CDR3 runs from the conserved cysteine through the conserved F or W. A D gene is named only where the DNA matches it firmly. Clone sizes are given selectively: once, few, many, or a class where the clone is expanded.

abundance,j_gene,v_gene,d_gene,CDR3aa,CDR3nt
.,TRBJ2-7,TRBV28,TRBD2,CASSLVGGASEQYF,TGTGCCAGCAGTCTCGTCGGGGGGGCGTCTGAGCAGTACTTC
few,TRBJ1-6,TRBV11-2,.,CASSFESGNSPLHF,TGTGCCAGCAGCTTCGAGTCCGGGAATTCACCCCTCCACTTT
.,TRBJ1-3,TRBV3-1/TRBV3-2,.,CASSLQVHSGNTIYF,TGTGCCAGCAGCCTGCAGGTCCACTCTGGAAACACCATATATTTT
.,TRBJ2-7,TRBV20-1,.,CSVGTYEQYF,TGCAGTGTAGGGACCTACGAGCAGTACTTC
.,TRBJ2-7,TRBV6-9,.,CGDEWSYEQYF,TGTGGGGACGAATGGTCATACGAGCAGTACTTC
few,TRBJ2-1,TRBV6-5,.,CASSYSPENEQFF,TGTGCCAGCAGTTACTCACCAGAAAATGAGCAGTTCTTC
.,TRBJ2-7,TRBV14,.,CASSQVLDYEQYF,TGTGCCAGCAGCCAAGTACTAGACTACGAGCAGTACTTC
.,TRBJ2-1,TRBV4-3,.,CASSQGARVSYNEQFF,TGCGCCAGCAGCCAAGGAGCCAGGGTCTCCTACAATGAGCAGTTCTTC
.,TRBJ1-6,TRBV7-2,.,CASSAYGNSPLHF,TGTGCCAGCAGCGCGTATGGGAATTCACCCCTCCACTTT
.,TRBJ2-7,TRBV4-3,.,CASSQGAGANPYEQYF,TGCGCCAGCAGCCAAGGGGCTGGGGCCAACCCTTACGAGCAGTACTTC
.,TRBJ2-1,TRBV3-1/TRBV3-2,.,CASSQEAISLSYNEQFF,TGTGCCAGCAGCCAAGAAGCGATTTCCCTCTCCTACAATGAGCAGTTCTTC
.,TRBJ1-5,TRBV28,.,CASSLESNQPQHF,TGTGCCAGCAGTTTAGAAAGCAATCAGCCCCAGCATTTT
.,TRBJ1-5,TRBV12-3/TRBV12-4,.,CASSLQANQPQHF,TGTGCCAGCAGTTTACAGGCCAATCAGCCCCAGCATTTT
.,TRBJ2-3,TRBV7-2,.,CASSLGGTSSTDTQYF,TGTGCCAGCAGCTTAGGAGGGACTTCTAGCACAGATACGCAGTATTTT
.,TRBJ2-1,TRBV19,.,CATRPSSYNEQFF,TGTGCCACAAGACCGAGCTCCTACAATGAGCAGTTCTTC
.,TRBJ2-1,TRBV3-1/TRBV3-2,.,CASSGMQGSSYNEQFF,TGTGCCAGCAGCGGAATGCAGGGTAGCTCCTACAATGAGCAGTTCTTC
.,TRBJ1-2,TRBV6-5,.,CASSYYSNYGYTF,TGTGCCAGCAGTTACTACTCCAACTATGGCTACACCTTC
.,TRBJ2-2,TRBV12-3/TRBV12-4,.,CASRPPNTGELFF,TGTGCCAGCAGACCCCCAAACACCGGGGAGCTGTTTTTT
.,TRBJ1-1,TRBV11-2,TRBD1,CASSGTGTVFAEAFF,TGTGCCAGCAGCGGGACCGGGACAGTGTTCGCTGAAGCTTTCTTT
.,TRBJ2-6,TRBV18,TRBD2,CASSLGTSITPGANVLTF,TGTGCCAGCTCACTCGGGACTAGCATTACCCCTGGGGCCAACGTCCTGACTTTC
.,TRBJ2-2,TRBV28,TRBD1,CASSLIGTGNTGELFF,TGTGCCAGCAGTTTAATAGGGACAGGGAACACCGGGGAGCTGTTTTTT
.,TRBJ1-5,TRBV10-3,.,CAISDRNQPQHF,TGTGCCATCAGTGACAGAAATCAGCCCCAGCATTTT
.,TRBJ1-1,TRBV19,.,CASSMLTGNTEAFF,TGTGCCAGTAGTATGCTGACTGGGAACACTGAAGCTTTCTTT
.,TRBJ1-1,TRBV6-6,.,CASRQNTEAFF,TGTGCCAGCAGACAAAACACTGAAGCTTTCTTT
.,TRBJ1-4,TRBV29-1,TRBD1,CSVAPGQINEKLFF,TGCAGCGTGGCCCCGGGACAGATTAATGAAAAACTGTTTTTT
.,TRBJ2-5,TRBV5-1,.,CASSVRGETQYF,TGCGCCAGCAGCGTTAGGGGGGAGACCCAGTACTTC
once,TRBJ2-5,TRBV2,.,CASTKHVQETQYF,TGTGCCAGCACCAAGCACGTCCAAGAGACCCAGTACTTC
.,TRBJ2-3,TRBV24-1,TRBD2,CATSDTGTSGVQYF,TGTGCCACCAGTGATACCGGGACTAGCGGGGTACAGTATTTT
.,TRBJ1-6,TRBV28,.,CASSRTEPGGSPLHF,TGTGCCAGCAGCCGAACAGAGCCGGGGGGCTCACCCCTCCACTTT
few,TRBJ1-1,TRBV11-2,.,CASSRRGEAFF,TGTGCCAGCAGCCGACGGGGTGAAGCTTTCTTT
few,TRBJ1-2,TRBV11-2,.,CASGPAGGYTF,TGTGCCAGCGGGCCGGCGGGCGGCTACACCTTC
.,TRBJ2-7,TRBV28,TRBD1,CASSLFGMGDRGKKSGDEQYF,TGTGCCAGCAGTTTATTCGGTATGGGGGACAGGGGTAAAAAGAGTGGTGACGAGCAGTACTTC
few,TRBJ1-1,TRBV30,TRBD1,CAWTDRGLTEAFF,TGTGCCTGGACGGACAGGGGGCTGACTGAAGCTTTCTTT
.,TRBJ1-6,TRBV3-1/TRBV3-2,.,CASSHIRDPPLLHF,TGTGCCAGCAGCCATATACGGGACCCACCTTTGCTCCACTTT
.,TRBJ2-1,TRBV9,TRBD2,CASSARLAGGHNEQFF,TGTGCCAGCAGCGCCCGACTAGCGGGGGGACACAATGAGCAGTTCTTC
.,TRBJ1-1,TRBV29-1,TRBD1,CSVVDRVNTEAFF,TGCAGCGTTGTGGACAGGGTGAACACTGAAGCTTTCTTT
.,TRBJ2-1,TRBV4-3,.,CASSQNALLVTIDNEQFF,TGCGCCAGCAGCCAGAACGCCCTCCTAGTCACCATCGACAATGAGCAGTTCTTC
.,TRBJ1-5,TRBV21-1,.,CASSRDRVGPQHF,TGTGCCAGCAGCAGGGACAGGGTAGGACCCCAGCATTTT
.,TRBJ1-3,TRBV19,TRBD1,CASSPQGAFSGNTIYF,TGTGCCAGTAGCCCACAGGGGGCTTTCAGTGGAAACACCATATATTTT
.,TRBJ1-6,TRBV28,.,CASRGGPSSYNSPLHF,TGTGCCAGCCGGGGGGGGCCGAGCTCCTATAATTCACCCCTCCACTTT
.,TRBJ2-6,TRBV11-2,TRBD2,CASSPVGGTGANVLTF,TGTGCCAGCAGCCCTGTGGGGGGGACTGGGGCCAACGTCCTGACTTTC
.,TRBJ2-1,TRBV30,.,CAWSIRSRSYNEQFF,TGTGCCTGGAGTATCCGGAGCCGCTCCTACAATGAGCAGTTCTTC
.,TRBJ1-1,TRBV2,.,CASSGIGGGNTEAFF,TGTGCCAGCAGTGGAATCGGCGGAGGGAACACTGAAGCTTTCTTT
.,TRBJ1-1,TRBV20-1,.,CSASSEAFF,TGCAGTGCTAGTTCTGAAGCTTTCTTT
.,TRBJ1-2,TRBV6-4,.,CASSDNPGSSGYTF,TGTGCCAGCAGTGATAACCCAGGGTCAAGTGGCTACACCTTC
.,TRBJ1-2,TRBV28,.,CASRVSTGYGYTF,TGTGCCAGCAGGGTTTCTACAGGGTATGGCTACACCTTC
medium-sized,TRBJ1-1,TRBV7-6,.,CASSPAGPHAEAFF,TGTGCCAGCTCTCCGGCGGGGCCGCACGCTGAAGCTTTCTTT
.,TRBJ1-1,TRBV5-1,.,CASSFNGNTEAFF,TGCGCCAGCAGCTTCAATGGGAACACTGAAGCTTTCTTT
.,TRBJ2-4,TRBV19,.,CASGDLAKNIQYF,TGTGCCAGTGGGGATCTAGCCAAAAACATTCAGTACTTC
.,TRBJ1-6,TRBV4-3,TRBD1,CASSLAPLGQDYNSPLHF,TGCGCCAGCAGCCTCGCCCCTCTTGGACAGGATTATAATTCACCCCTCCACTTT
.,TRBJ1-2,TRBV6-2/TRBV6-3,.,CASSYSVYGYTF,TGTGCCAGCAGTTACTCGGTCTATGGCTACACCTTC
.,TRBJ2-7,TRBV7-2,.,CASSRPGAYEQYF,TGTGCCAGCAGCAGGCCAGGGGCCTACGAGCAGTACTTC